The 27 T cell receptor beta chains below come from one sample, sequenced in a study of blood T cell repertoires in COVID-19. Data came from immunoSEQ multiplex PCR; TCRdb stores just in-frame clones and leaves some out. The repertoire has 350,000 to 400,000 clones, approximately 86% of them found once; the top ten carry 7.1%. Specimen: peripheral blood. Receptor source: a woman aged 60-70 years with COVID-19, enrolled during active disease.

This chain connects TRBV7-9 to TRBJ2-7; TRBD2 aligns across 13 bases. Trimming at V came to 4 bases and at J to 2 bases, leaving 8 bases not matched to a gene. The germline gives CDR1 SEHNR, CDR2 FQNEAQ (reference sequence). CDR3 size: 17 residues. The CDR3 sequence is CASSSGLAGDRAYEQYF. CDR3 coding DNA: TGTGCCAGCAGCTCCGGACTAGCGGGGGACAGGGCCTACGAGCAGTACTTC.

A single count supports this clone. This chain links TRBV13 with TRBJ1-5; D is possibly TRBD1 (6 bases). This CDR3 is built from 13 residues. CDR1 is PRHDT and CDR2 is FYEKMQ in the germline V gene (reference sequence). V was pared by 0 bases and J by 12 bases, with 12 bases between. The CDR3 DNA reads TGTGCCAGCAGCTTAGGTTCACAGGGAAGCCAGCATTTT. It codes for CASSLGSQGSQHF.

In nucleotides, the CDR3 is TGTGCCAGCAGCTTGGCTAACCTCCAGGGGAGGGTTTCTGGGGACGAGCAGTACTTC. It is translated as CASSLANLQGRVSGDEQYF. V is TRBV5-8 and J is TRBJ2-7; tentative D call: TRBD2 (7 bases). This CDR3 region has 19 residues. Germline V gives CDR1 SGHTS, CDR2 YDEGEE. V shed 0 bases and J shed 5 bases, with 27 bases lying between them.

The CDR3 here is CAWSRLQGGGYEQYF. As DNA, the CDR3 is TGTGCCTGGAGTCGACTGCAGGGTGGGGGGTACGAGCAGTACTTC. The J gene is TRBJ2-7, the V gene TRBV30; TRBD2 might be the D (6 bases). The germline V gene has CDR1 GTSNPN and CDR2 SVGIG (reference sequence). The CDR3 extends over 15 amino acids. V lost 2 bases to trimming and J lost 4 bases, with 18 bases between them.

The chain employs TRBV7-6 and TRBJ1-6; 9 bases match TRBD1. Losses at the gene ends were 5 bases for V and 6 bases for J; bases not matched to a gene: 11. Germline loops: CDR1 SGHVS, CDR2 FNYEAQ. The CDR3 contains 17 residues. CDR3 region: CASSPETGGTGNSPLHF. The CDR3 coding sequence is TGTGCCAGCAGCCCTGAGACAGGGGGAACGGGTAATTCACCCCTCCACTTT.

This clone was observed once. The chain links TRBV27 to TRBJ2-2; TRBD2 matches at 7 bases. Germline V gene data show CDR1 as MNHEY and CDR2 as SMNVEV (reference sequence). The V and J ends lost 5 bases and 4 bases, in that order; junction bases with no gene match: 4. This CDR3 has 14 residues. The CDR3: CASSQAGTTGELFF. As DNA, the CDR3 is TGTGCCAGCAGTCAAGCGGGAACCACCGGGGAGCTGTTTTTT.

The chain is built from TRBV6-5 and TRBJ2-5; 9 nucleotides match TRBD2. Germline V lookup: CDR1 MNHEY, CDR2 SVGAGI. V shed 0 bases, J shed 2 bases, and the junction held 4 bases outside the gene matches. This CDR3 contains 16 residues. CDR3 region: CASSYSLAGTQETQYF. DNA for the CDR3: TGTGCCAGCAGTTACTCTCTAGCGGGGACTCAAGAGACCCAGTACTTC.

V is TRBV30 and J is TRBJ1-6; TRBD1 aligns across 9 bases. Germline values: CDR1 GTSNPN, CDR2 SVGIG (reference sequence). The CDR3 spans 17 residues. Trimming at V came to 3 bases and at J to 8 bases, leaving 14 bases not matched to a gene. CDR3 sequence reads: CAWRSQDRGGFDSPLHF. The CDR3 region has the DNA TGTGCCTGGAGGTCTCAGGACAGGGGAGGGTTTGATTCACCCCTCCACTTT.

The chain carries TRBV18 and TRBJ2-5, with 7 positions matching TRBD1. CDR1 KGHSH and CDR2 LQKENI come from the germline V gene. V was pared by 6 bases and J by 2 bases, with 6 bases of the junction left unmatched. The CDR3 has 14 residues. CDR3 DNA: TGTGCCAGCTCGCTTCAGGGGGTACAAGAGACCCAGTACTTC. Its translation is CASSLQGVQETQYF.

The V gene is TRBV7-9, the J gene TRBJ2-2, with D possibly TRBD2 on 6 matching bases. The CDR3 has 16 residues. The ends were cut back, 5 bases at V and 1 base at J, with 14 bases in the middle. CDR1 is SEHNR, CDR2 FQNEAQ, per germline (reference sequence). CDR3 loop: CASSTARGKNTGELFF. In DNA, the CDR3 is TGTGCCAGCAGCACGGCACGGGGGAAGAACACCGGGGAGCTGTTTTTT.

The chain has TRBV7-6 and TRBJ1-6, with TRBD1 identical over 7 bases. V lost 4 bases, J lost 3 bases, and 18 bases stayed unmatched. In germline, CDR1 is SGHVS, CDR2 FNYEAQ. The CDR3 extends over 20 amino acids. The CDR3 region has the DNA TGTGCCAGCAGCTCCCAAGCCAAAATGACAGGGAGCCGCTATAATTCACCCCTCCACTTT. Translating gives CASSSQAKMTGSRYNSPLHF.

The chain recombines TRBV7-3 with TRBJ1-6; TRBD1 matches 11 bases. Germline CDR1 and CDR2: SGHTA and FQGTGA. V was clipped by 5 bases and J by 7 bases; unmatched bases: 4. The CDR3 sequence is 15 residues long. DNA for the CDR3: TGTGCCAGCAGCCAGGGACAGGGGGGCAATTCACCCCTCCACTTT. It encodes CASSQGQGGNSPLHF.

This clone occurred a few times. This chain joins TRBV27 and TRBJ2-2, with 12 bases lining up with TRBD2. The CDR3 sequence is 15 residues long. The germline V gene has CDR1 MNHEY and CDR2 SMNVEV (reference sequence). V dropped 4 bases and J dropped 6; count of bases not matched to a gene: 3. The CDR3 sequence: CASSSSGGAAGELFF. CDR3 in DNA: TGTGCCAGCAGTTCTAGCGGGGGGGCCGCCGGGGAGCTGTTTTTT.

This clone came up once. The chain has TRBV27 and TRBJ1-1; D not resolved. The CDR3 consists of 13 residues. Per the germline V gene, CDR1 is MNHEY and CDR2 is SMNVEV (reference sequence). V was clipped by 3 bases and J by 0 bases, with 5 bases between them. The CDR3 nucleotides are TGTGCCAGCAGTTTTTCAGTGAACACTGAAGCTTTCTTT. It is translated as CASSFSVNTEAFF.

The chain carries TRBV18 and TRBJ2-7; TRBD1 is a possible D gene (7 bases). The ends were cut back, 4 bases at V and 4 bases at J, with 17 bases in the middle. CDR1 KGHSH and CDR2 LQKENI come from the germline V gene. The CDR3 is made up of 15 amino acids. The CDR3 region is CASSLGRDRLYEQYF. The CDR3 coding sequence is TGTGCCAGCTCACTAGGGCGGGACAGATTATACGAGCAGTACTTC.

The J gene is TRBJ1-1, the V gene TRBV5-1; 11 bases are shared with TRBD1. V shed 1 base and J 5 bases; nucleotides not matched to a gene: 4. Per the germline V gene, CDR1 is SGHRS and CDR2 is YFSETQ. The CDR3 sequence is 15 residues long. The CDR3 DNA sequence: TGCGCCAGCAGCTTGCTGGGACAGGGGGGGACTGAAGCTTTCTTT. It is translated as CASSLLGQGGTEAFF.

The J gene is TRBJ1-6, the V gene TRBV6-2 or TRBV6-3; 11 positions agree with TRBD1. CDR1 is MNHEY and CDR2 is SVGEGT in the germline V gene. V lost 4 bases, J lost 2 bases, and 4 bases stayed unmatched. This CDR3 has 17 amino acids. CDR3 bases: TGTGCCAGCAGTTCTGGACAGGGGGCCGCCTATAATTCACCCCTCCACTTT. This gives the protein CASSSGQGAAYNSPLHF.

The CDR3 coding sequence is TGTGCCATCAGTGTGGGAGAGATATTTGGCAGGGGTCCCAGGGACTATGGCTACACCTTC. It translates to CAISVGEIFGRGPRDYGYTF. This chain uses TRBV10-3 with TRBJ1-2; the D gene is possibly TRBD1 (6 bases). The germline gives CDR1 ENHRY, CDR2 SYGVKD. V was pared by 4 bases and J by 3 bases, with 30 bases between. This CDR3 has 20 amino acids.

The rearrangement uses TRBV9 and TRBJ1-1, with 7 bases matching TRBD1. Trimming at V came to 3 bases and at J to 1 base, leaving 9 bases not matched to a gene. This CDR3 comprises 16 residues. Looked up from germline, CDR1 is SGDLS and CDR2 is YYNGEE. The CDR3 region is CASSDHRGKGNTEAFF. The DNA of the CDR3 is TGTGCCAGCAGCGACCACAGGGGTAAAGGGAACACTGAAGCTTTCTTT.

This chain links TRBV11-1 with TRBJ2-7, with 7 bases aligning to TRBD2. CDR1 and CDR2 from the germline V gene are SGHAT and FQDESV (reference sequence). V gave up 4 bases and J gave up 5 bases; unmatched junction bases: 14. The length of the CDR3 is 16 residues. The CDR3 region is CASSYPERGPNHEQYF. CDR3 DNA sequence: TGTGCCAGCAGCTACCCTGAGCGGGGCCCAAACCACGAGCAGTACTTC. Full variable domain (missing parts from reference TRBV11-1 and TRBJ2-7): EAEVAQSPRYKITEKSQAVAFWCDPISGHATLYWYRQILGQGPELLVQFQDESVVDDSQLPKDRFSAERLKGVDSTLKIQPAELGDSAMYLCASSYPERGPNHEQYFGPGTRLTVT.

The chain links TRBV5-1 to TRBJ2-2; TRBD1 might be the D (6 bases). CDR1 SGHRS and CDR2 YFSETQ come from the germline V gene. The CDR3 is 15 residues long. Trimming took off 1 base at V and 3 bases at J, with 10 bases between the two ends. The CDR3 DNA sequence: TGCGCCAGCAGCTTGAGGGGGTCCCACACCGGGGAGCTGTTTTTT. This gives the protein CASSLRGSHTGELFF.

In its sample, this clone was seen many times. The rearrangement uses TRBV6-5 and TRBJ1-1; 8 nucleotides line up with TRBD1. The germline CDR1 and CDR2 sequences are MNHEY and SVGAGI. This CDR3 region has 15 residues. V lost 4 bases, J lost 4 bases, and 8 bases stayed unmatched. The CDR3 spells CASSFGQGLSTEAFF. The CDR3 DNA sequence: TGTGCCAGCAGTTTTGGACAGGGTTTGTCCACTGAAGCTTTCTTT.

This clone has a handful of counts. The chain has TRBV24-1 and TRBJ2-1, with D tentatively TRBD2 (5 bases). CDR3 length equals 17 residues. The V gene lost 3 bases and the J gene lost 0 bases, with 14 bases spanning the gap. Germline assignment: CDR1 KGHDR and CDR2 SFDVKD. CDR3 region: CATSDGPGKSSYNEQFF. The CDR3 nucleotides are TGTGCCACCAGTGATGGCCCGGGGAAGAGCTCCTACAATGAGCAGTTCTTC.

The sample holds a few counts of this clone. The rearrangement uses TRBV11-2 and TRBJ2-1; 15 bases fit TRBD2. Germline V CDR1 and CDR2: SGHAT, FQNNGV. This CDR3 comprises 14 residues. The V and J ends lost 4 bases and 9 bases, in that order; junction bases with no gene match: 1. The CDR3 DNA follows: TGTGCCAGCAGCTGGACTAGCGGGGGGGCTGAGCAGTTCTTC. This codes for CASSWTSGGAEQFF.

This clone was counted once. The chain uses TRBV3-1 (or the pseudogene TRBV3-2) and TRBJ1-2, with 7 bases fitting TRBD1. Germline V gives CDR1 LGHDT, CDR2 YNNKEL (reference sequence). The CDR3 totals 16 residues. V lost 4 bases, J lost 5 bases, and 13 bases stayed unmatched. In nucleotides, the CDR3 is TGTGCCAGCAGCCCCGGGACAGCGGCTCTGGAATATGGCTACACCTTC. Encoded protein: CASSPGTAALEYGYTF.

The chain combines TRBV3-1 (or the pseudogene TRBV3-2) with TRBJ2-7, with D perhaps matching TRBD1 (6 bases). The CDR3 totals 14 residues. In germline, CDR1 is LGHDT, CDR2 YNNKEL (reference sequence). Trimming took 3 bases from V and 1 from J, leaving 10 bases between them. CDR3 bases: TGTGCCAGCAGCCATCTGGACAGATCCTACGAGCAGTACTTC. Its protein product is CASSHLDRSYEQYF.

The chain carries TRBV18 and TRBJ1-6; maybe TRBD1 (5 bases). Germline V gene sequence: CDR1 KGHSH, CDR2 LQKENI. V dropped 2 bases and J dropped 8 bases, with 10 bases sitting between them. This CDR3 spans 14 amino acids. Here the CDR3 reads CASSPSARDSPLHF. The DNA of the CDR3 is TGTGCCAGCTCACCATCGGCCAGGGATTCACCCCTCCACTTT. Supplemented by reference TRBV18 and TRBJ1-6, the full variable domain reads NAGVMQNPRHLVRRRGQEARLRCSPMKGHSHVYWYRQLPEEGLKFMVYLQKENIIDESGMPKERFSAEFPKEGPSILRIQQVVRGDSAAYFCASSPSARDSPLHFGNGTRLTVT.